The clone carrying this TCR beta chain was seen only once. This record belongs to a study of blood T cell repertoires in COVID-19. Background on the study: The study drew acute and convalescent COVID-19 samples from the United States, Italy and Spain. T cells, B-cell-depleted T cells, or PBMCs provided the cDNA or gDNA that served as material.

As processed by the authors: Estimates of nucleated cell counts were drawn from the amplification of reference gene primers. The repertoire was sequenced with immunoSEQ multiplex PCR; TCRdb's copy has only in-frame clones and lacks some. The DNA gave D and trimming, while V, J and clone size come from that table. This table has roughly 100,000 clones, approximately 86% appearing once. The sequenced sample consisted of peripheral blood. The source of this sequence is a woman of 80 years or more with acute or convalescent COVID-19.

Here the CDR3 DNA reads TGTGCCAGCAGTGAATCCAGGGTTGGTGGAGCTAAAAACATTCAGTACTTC. It is translated as CASSESRVGGAKNIQYF. The chain couples TRBV2 to TRBJ2-4, with D possibly TRBD1 on 5 matching bases. This CDR3 is 17 amino acids long. Per the germline V gene, CDR1 is SNHLY and CDR2 is FYNNEI. Trimming shortened V by 2 bases and J by 4 bases, and 18 bases separated the two germline ends.